Sequencing of this TCR beta chain was carried out in a study of blood T cell repertoires in COVID-19. Turning to the study itself: Sites across the United States, Italy and Spain contributed samples from acute and convalescent COVID-19. In each case, the material was cDNA or gDNA derived from T cells, B-cell-depleted T cells, or PBMCs.

CDR3 length: 19 residues. Trimming removed 0 bases from V and 0 bases from J; junction bases left unmatched: 10. From germline, CDR1 is SGHRS and CDR2 YFSETQ. Authors' data handling: Counts of nucleated cells, estimated from reference gene primer amplification, were obtained. Produced via immunoSEQ multiplex PCR; TCRdb's table is partial and in-frame only. V and J calls and clone size are given by that table; D and trimming were obtained from the DNA. The data show about 87,000 clones, approximately 82% seen once. The TCR sequence derives from a woman aged 65 to 85 with acute or convalescent COVID-19. The sequenced material came from peripheral blood. The rearrangement uses TRBV5-1 and TRBJ2-3; the match to TRBD2 covers 10 bases. The CDR3 reads CASSLGSGGYRGSTDTQYF. CDR3 DNA sequence: TGCGCCAGCAGCTTGGGTAGCGGGGGGTACCGAGGTAGCACAGATACGCAGTATTTT.